The rows below give T cell receptor beta chains drawn from one sample of a study of T-cell memory formation after mild COVID-19. TCRdb passed the 5' RACE reads through MiXCR, listing each CDR3 protein once. The sample has tens of thousands of distinct CDR3 sequences; 12% are singletons. The sample was PBMCs or a T cell subset sorted from them (not recorded which). These receptors were taken from a young man who had mild COVID-19 (a few samples of this study predate the infection). Cell type and time point are not known. Each CDR3 is given with its conserved first and last residue. The D gene is left open where the match is weak. A row's size may be missing; if present it is once, few, many or a size class.

v_call	j_call	clone_size	d_call	cdr3_aa	cdr3_nt
TRBV29-1	TRBJ1-2	few	-	CSASDMHYGYTF	TGCAGCGCCTCTGACATGCACTATGGCTACACCTTC
TRBV7-8	TRBJ2-2	many	-	CASSWNRESGELFF	TGTGCCAGCAGCTGGAACAGGGAAAGCGGGGAGCTGTTTTTT
TRBV24-1	TRBJ1-6	few	-	CAVIQGGNSPLHF	TGTGCCGTCATACAGGGTGGAAATTCACCCCTCCACTTT
TRBV7-9	TRBJ2-2	-	TRBD1	CASSLARTGVWAGELFF	TGTGCCAGCAGCTTAGCGCGGACAGGGGTATGGGCCGGGGAGCTGTTTTTT
TRBV13	TRBJ2-3	many	-	CASSRRGTDTQYF	TGTGCCAGCAGCCGCAGGGGCACAGATACGCAGTATTTT
TRBV29-1	TRBJ1-1	few	-	CSGQTGNTEAFF	TGCAGCGGACAGACAGGGAACACTGAAGCTTTCTTT
TRBV12-3/TRBV12-4	TRBJ2-1	few	-	CASRPTGTAGEQFF	TGTGCCAGCAGGCCTACAGGGACGGCAGGAGAGCAGTTCTTC
TRBV10-3	TRBJ1-1	large	-	CAISESRRFTEAFF	TGTGCCATCAGTGAGTCACGGAGGTTCACTGAAGCTTTCTTT
TRBV12-3/TRBV12-4	TRBJ1-2	many	-	CASKEANMNGYTF	TGTGCCAGCAAGGAAGCCAATATGAATGGCTACACCTTC
TRBV20-1	TRBJ2-7	-	-	CSARRGYEQYF	TGCAGTGCTAGGCGGGGATACGAGCAGTACTTC
TRBV6-2/TRBV6-3	TRBJ2-2	-	-	CASSRNTGELFF	TGTGCCAGCAGTAGGAACACCGGGGAGCTGTTTTTT
TRBV5-1	TRBJ1-1	-	TRBD1	CPATSGTEEPNTEAFF	TGCCCCGCTACAAGCGGGACAGAAGAACCAAACACTGAAGCTTTCTTT
TRBV7-2	TRBJ1-2	-	-	CASSPGGQSYGYTF	TGTGCCAGCAGCCCCGGGGGCCAGAGCTATGGCTACACCTTC
TRBV10-2	TRBJ2-5	few	TRBD1	CASSRDRRETQYF	TGCGCCAGCAGCCGGGACAGACGAGAGACCCAGTACTTC
TRBV20-1	TRBJ1-1	few	-	CSAPAGGSNTEAFF	TGCAGTGCCCCCGCCGGCGGATCGAACACTGAAGCTTTCTTT
TRBV29-1	TRBJ2-4	-	-	CSVEEGNKNIQYF	TGCAGCGTTGAAGAGGGGAACAAAAACATTCAGTACTTC
TRBV4-3	TRBJ1-1	-	-	CASSQAPGLMTEAFF	TGCGCCAGCAGCCAAGCACCGGGGTTAATGACTGAAGCTTTCTTT
TRBV4-1	TRBJ2-2	many	TRBD1	CASSQLRIIRGLDTGELFF	TGCGCCAGCAGCCAGCTTCGAATCATCAGGGGGCTCGACACCGGGGAGCTGTTTTTT
TRBV2	TRBJ2-1	few	-	CASSSTDNEQFF	TGTGCCAGCAGCTCGACAGACAATGAGCAGTTCTTC
TRBV6-1	TRBJ2-3	-	TRBD2	CASSEAPAGGLGDTQYF	TGTGCCAGCAGTGAAGCGCCGGCGGGGGGGCTCGGAGATACGCAGTATTTT
TRBV12-3/TRBV12-4	TRBJ1-1	few	-	CASSFLPSGLTLNTEAFF	TGTGCCAGCAGTTTTCTGCCCTCAGGGTTAACGCTGAACACTGAAGCTTTCTTT
TRBV18	TRBJ2-1	few	TRBD2	CASSPVTSGYNEQFF	TGTGCCAGCTCACCGGTGACTAGCGGATACAATGAGCAGTTCTTC
TRBV20-1	TRBJ1-2	few	TRBD1	CSARGYGQGSNYGYTF	TGCAGTGCTAGAGGGTATGGACAGGGCTCTAACTATGGCTACACCTTC
TRBV7-6	TRBJ2-7	few	-	CASSLGAGALYEQYF	TGTGCCAGCAGCTTAGGTGCGGGGGCCCTCTACGAGCAGTACTTC
TRBV20-1	TRBJ2-1	few	-	CSARVYAQERHNEQFF	TGCAGTGCTAGAGTCTACGCCCAGGAACGCCACAATGAGCAGTTCTTC
TRBV29-1	TRBJ2-1	many	-	CSVSDRTAINEQFF	TGCAGCGTGTCCGACCGGACAGCCATCAATGAGCAGTTCTTC
TRBV18	TRBJ1-2	-	-	CASHNSDTANYGYTF	TGTGCCAGCCACAACAGCGATACCGCCAACTATGGCTACACCTTC
TRBV7-2	TRBJ2-1	-	TRBD2	CASRSGGAGNEQFF	TGTGCCAGCAGGAGCGGGGGGGCGGGGAATGAGCAGTTCTTC
TRBV7-2	TRBJ2-2	many	-	CASSLERVENGGELFF	TGTGCCAGCAGCTTAGAGAGGGTAGAAAACGGCGGGGAGCTGTTTTTT
TRBV10-3	TRBJ2-3	-	-	CAISEQRTDTQYF	TGTGCCATCAGTGAGCAAAGGACAGATACGCAGTATTTT
TRBV20-1	TRBJ2-4	-	-	CSARVAGLLAKNIQYF	TGCAGTGCTAGGGTGGCTGGTCTTTTAGCCAAAAACATTCAGTACTTC
TRBV7-9	TRBJ2-5	medium-sized	TRBD2	CASSFGTSGGEETQYF	TGTGCCAGCAGCTTCGGAACTAGCGGGGGAGAAGAGACCCAGTACTTC
TRBV18	TRBJ1-1	-	-	CASSPVNEYTEAFF	TGTGCCAGCTCACCAGTCAATGAGTACACTGAAGCTTTCTTT
TRBV7-2	TRBJ2-1	many	TRBD2	CASSVSSGGLNEQFF	TGTGCCAGCAGCGTATCTAGCGGGGGGCTCAATGAGCAGTTCTTC
TRBV21-1	TRBJ1-2	many	-	CASSKRGGANYGYTF	TGTGCCAGCAGCAAACGGGGGGGCGCAAACTATGGCTACACCTTC
TRBV4-3	TRBJ2-3	many	TRBD1	CASSQETGGGSTDTQYF	TGCGCCAGCAGCCAAGAGACAGGGGGCGGTAGCACAGATACGCAGTATTTT
TRBV27	TRBJ2-2	few	TRBD2	CASTPLAGDNTGELFF	TGTGCCAGCACCCCCCTAGCGGGGGACAACACCGGGGAGCTGTTTTTT
TRBV7-3	TRBJ2-2	many	TRBD2	CASSPQAGPGELFF	TGTGCCAGCAGCCCCCAAGCGGGACCCGGGGAGCTGTTTTTT
TRBV7-2	TRBJ2-1	-	-	CASSSQEGRSAQFF	TGTGCCAGCAGCTCTCAGGAGGGGAGGTCGGCGCAGTTCTTC
TRBV20-1	TRBJ2-5	many	-	CSAAFGTVQETQYF	TGCAGTGCCGCATTTGGAACCGTTCAAGAGACCCAGTACTTC
TRBV25-1	TRBJ2-5	many	TRBD1	CASSEYKGQGVRAQTQYF	TGTGCCAGCAGTGAATATAAGGGACAGGGGGTAAGGGCACAGACCCAGTACTTC
TRBV3-1	TRBJ2-1	-	TRBD2	CASSQTSGGAREQFF	TGTGCCAGCAGCCAGACTAGCGGGGGGGCTCGGGAGCAGTTCTTC
TRBV7-9	TRBJ1-5	many	-	CASSLSGFHSNQPQHF	TGTGCCAGCAGCTTAAGCGGGTTCCATAGCAATCAGCCCCAGCATTTT
TRBV10-3	TRBJ2-1	many	TRBD2	CATKQASGNEQFF	TGTGCCACAAAGCAAGCTAGCGGGAATGAGCAGTTCTTC
TRBV13	TRBJ2-5	few	-	CASSTWTVQETQYF	TGTGCCAGCAGCACGTGGACAGTACAAGAGACCCAGTACTTC